These T cell receptor beta chains were read from a single sample in a study of T cell responses to AZD1222 COVID-19 vaccine. The method was immunoSEQ multiplex PCR; TCRdb's version includes in-frame clones alone and lacks a portion of them. The sample shows 110,000 or so clones, 70% to 90% of them seen only once. The sample consisted of peripheral blood, taken 28 days after the second AZD1222 dose. All receptors come from an adult who received the AZD1222 COVID-19 vaccine. Each CDR3 is given with its conserved first and last residue. Fields, in order: clone size, J gene, D gene, V gene, CDR3 protein, CDR3 DNA. D genes are given only for firm matches. The listing skips clone size in some rows; elsewhere it reads once, few, many or a size class.

few TRBJ1-5 TRBD1 TRBV5-8 CASSFHTGGVWSGNQPQHF TGTGCCAGCAGCTTCCATACAGGGGGCGTTTGGTCCGGCAATCAGCCCCAGCATTTT
- TRBJ1-2 - TRBV6-5 CASSSSGQNYGYTF TGTGCCAGCAGTTCCTCAGGACAGAACTATGGCTACACCTTC
- TRBJ1-4 - TRBV7-9 CASSLDPSTNEKLFF TGTGCCAGCAGCTTAGACCCCTCAACTAATGAAAAACTGTTTTTT
- TRBJ2-3 TRBD1 TRBV27 CASSSRGRTDTQYF TGTGCCAGCAGTTCAAGGGGGCGCACAGATACGCAGTATTTT
- TRBJ1-4 - TRBV7-9 CASSSYMVTNEKLFF TGTGCCAGCAGCTCATACATGGTGACTAATGAAAAACTGTTTTTT
- TRBJ2-7 - TRBV6-2/TRBV6-3 CASSPQGLEQYF TGTGCCAGCAGCCCTCAGGGTTTGGAGCAGTACTTC
- TRBJ1-4 TRBD1 TRBV5-1 CASSDVQGSGEKLFF TGCGCCAGCAGCGATGTACAGGGGTCGGGTGAAAAACTGTTTTTT
- TRBJ1-4 - TRBV18 CASGVTNEKLFF TGTGCCAGCGGGGTGACTAATGAAAAACTGTTTTTT
- TRBJ1-2 - TRBV5-6 CASSLVQRDYGYTF TGTGCCAGCAGCTTGGTACAGCGGGACTATGGCTACACCTTC
- TRBJ2-5 - TRBV14 CASSQAWTDVRTQYF TGTGCCAGCAGCCAAGCATGGACGGACGTACGGACCCAGTACTTC
- TRBJ2-5 - TRBV7-8 CASSLEQGRETQYF TGTGCCAGCAGCTTAGAACAGGGGAGGGAGACCCAGTACTTC
few TRBJ1-2 - TRBV5-1 CASSLGVSPYGYTF TGCGCCAGCAGCTTGGGGGTCAGCCCCTATGGCTACACCTTC
- TRBJ2-7 - TRBV27 CASSLGGSYEQYF TGTGCCAGCAGTTTAGGGGGCTCCTACGAGCAGTACTTC
- TRBJ2-7 TRBD1 TRBV27 CASSKGQGASPYEQYF TGTGCCAGCAGTAAAGGACAGGGTGCATCCCCCTACGAGCAGTACTTC
- TRBJ2-7 - TRBV7-3 CASSRDHDYEQYF TGTGCCAGCAGCAGAGACCATGACTACGAGCAGTACTTC
- TRBJ1-1 TRBD1 TRBV27 CASSLQRGPVSYTEAFF TGTGCCAGCAGCCTGCAGAGGGGGCCAGTTTCGTACACTGAAGCTTTCTTT
- TRBJ2-5 TRBD1 TRBV6-1 CASSEALATGVKETQYF TGTGCCAGCAGTGAAGCGCTGGCGACAGGGGTTAAAGAGACCCAGTACTTC
- TRBJ2-7 - TRBV7-2 CASTPGGPIPSYEQYF TGTGCCAGCACCCCAGGCGGGCCTATCCCCTCCTACGAGCAGTACTTC
- TRBJ2-1 - TRBV5-1 CASSSRGSSYNEQFF TGCGCCAGCAGCTCCCGGGGGAGCTCCTACAATGAGCAGTTCTTC
- TRBJ2-7 TRBD1 TRBV2 CASSFGGQGVRQYF TGTGCCAGCAGCTTTGGCGGACAGGGCGTTCGGCAGTACTTC
- TRBJ2-3 TRBD2 TRBV7-7 CASSPGLAGGQDTQYF TGTGCCAGCAGCCCGGGACTAGCGGGGGGCCAAGATACGCAGTATTTT
- TRBJ1-2 - TRBV11-2 CASSSPRGGGFAF TGTGCCAGCAGCTCACCCCGGGGAGGGGGGTTCGCCTTC
many TRBJ2-3 - TRBV9 CASSATVDTQYF TGTGCCAGCAGCGCCACCGTGGATACGCAGTATTTT
- TRBJ2-2 TRBD1 TRBV2 CASKDRVAGELFF TGTGCCAGCAAGGACAGGGTCGCCGGGGAGCTGTTTTTT
- TRBJ1-3 - TRBV3-1/TRBV3-2 CASSQSPAGFGNTIYF TGTGCCAGCAGCCAGAGCCCGGCGGGGTTCGGAAACACCATATATTTT
- TRBJ1-4 - TRBV7-8 CASSPRDSQNEKLFF TGTGCCAGCAGCCCCCGCGACAGCCAGAATGAAAAACTGTTTTTT
- TRBJ2-1 TRBD2 TRBV4-2 CASSQDRGGFYNEQFF TGTGCCAGCAGCCAAGATCGGGGGGGTTTCTACAATGAGCAGTTCTTC
- TRBJ1-4 TRBD1 TRBV4-1 CASSQDWTGGSNEKLFF TGCGCCAGCAGCCAAGATTGGACAGGGGGGTCTAATGAAAAACTGTTTTTT
- TRBJ1-5 - TRBV20-1 CSAGHQPQHF TGCAGTGCCGGACATCAGCCCCAGCATTTT
- TRBJ2-7 TRBD2 TRBV11-2 CASSLDHRLAGGDEQYF TGTGCCAGCAGCTTAGATCATAGGCTAGCGGGAGGCGACGAGCAGTACTTC
- TRBJ1-4 - TRBV30 CAWSASFTNEKLFF TGTGCCTGGAGTGCAAGTTTCACTAATGAAAAACTGTTTTTT
- TRBJ2-2 - TRBV3-1/TRBV3-2 CASSQDLNTGELFF TGTGCCAGCAGCCAAGATCTCAACACCGGGGAGCTGTTTTTT
- TRBJ1-1 - TRBV28 CASSVGGPVGREAFF TGTGCCAGCAGCGTAGGGGGTCCAGTTGGGAGAGAAGCTTTCTTT
- TRBJ2-1 TRBD1 TRBV7-9 CASSLGTGNEQFF TGTGCCAGCAGCTTAGGGACAGGCAATGAGCAGTTCTTC
- TRBJ1-2 - TRBV28 CASSHLRGGYTF TGTGCCAGCAGTCACCTAAGGGGGGGCTACACCTTC
- TRBJ1-1 - TRBV7-2 CASSPWTENTEAFF TGTGCCAGCAGCCCGTGGACAGAGAACACTGAAGCTTTCTTT
- TRBJ2-7 - TRBV14 CASSQDGIYYEQYF TGTGCCAGCAGCCAAGATGGGATCTACTACGAGCAGTACTTC
- TRBJ2-1 TRBD2 TRBV7-2 CASSFWTSGNNEQFF TGTGCCAGCAGCTTCTGGACTAGCGGAAACAATGAGCAGTTCTTC
- TRBJ1-5 TRBD1 TRBV2 CASRVGQGANNQPQHF TGTGCCAGCAGGGTGGGACAGGGGGCGAACAATCAGCCCCAGCATTTT
- TRBJ1-2 - TRBV6-1 CASSEANTPYGYTF TGTGCCAGCAGTGAAGCGAACACCCCCTATGGCTACACCTTC
- TRBJ2-2 TRBD2 TRBV7-9 CASSPAPAGDTGELFF TGTGCCAGCAGTCCCGCCCCGGCGGGGGACACCGGGGAGCTGTTTTTT
- TRBJ1-2 TRBD1 TRBV29-1 CSVETGEAFGYTF TGCAGCGTTGAGACAGGGGAAGCTTTTGGCTACACCTTC
- TRBJ1-5 - TRBV19 CASSIGERRVLGQPQHF TGTGCCAGTAGTATAGGAGAGAGGAGGGTCCTCGGGCAGCCCCAGCATTTT
- TRBJ2-7 - TRBV28 CASSHKVGQYF TGTGCCAGCAGCCACAAGGTGGGGCAGTACTTC
few TRBJ1-1 TRBD1 TRBV3-1/TRBV3-2 CASSPSRGQGAKTEAFF TGTGCCAGCAGCCCGTCGAGGGGACAGGGGGCAAAAACTGAAGCTTTCTTT
- TRBJ2-7 TRBD2 TRBV30 CAWSRPGGTYEQYF TGTGCCTGGAGTCGGCCGGGGGGGACTTACGAGCAGTACTTC
once TRBJ2-5 TRBD1 TRBV5-1 CASSFPDRGETQYF TGCGCCAGCAGCTTTCCGGACAGGGGAGAGACCCAGTACTTC
- TRBJ2-1 TRBD2 TRBV6-4 CASSVGGAGNEQFF TGTGCCAGCAGTGTCGGGGGGGCAGGGAATGAGCAGTTCTTC
- TRBJ2-5 TRBD1 TRBV24-1 CATSDGTGGGQETQYF TGTGCCACCAGTGACGGGACAGGGGGCGGCCAAGAGACCCAGTACTTC
- TRBJ1-4 - TRBV14 CASSLRLGEKLFF TGTGCCAGCAGCCTCCGACTAGGGGAAAAACTGTTTTTT